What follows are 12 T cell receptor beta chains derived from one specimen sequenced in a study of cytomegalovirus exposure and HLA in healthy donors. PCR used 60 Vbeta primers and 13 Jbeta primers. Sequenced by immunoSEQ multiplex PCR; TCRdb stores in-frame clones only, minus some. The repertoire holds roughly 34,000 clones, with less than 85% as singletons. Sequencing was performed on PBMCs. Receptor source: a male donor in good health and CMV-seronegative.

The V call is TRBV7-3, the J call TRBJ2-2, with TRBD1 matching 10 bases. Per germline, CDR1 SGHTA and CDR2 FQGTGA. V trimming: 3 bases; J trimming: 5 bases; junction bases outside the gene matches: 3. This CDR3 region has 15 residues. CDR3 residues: CASSFGTGVTGELFF. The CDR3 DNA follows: TGTGCCAGCAGCTTCGGGACAGGGGTGACCGGGGAGCTGTTTTTT.

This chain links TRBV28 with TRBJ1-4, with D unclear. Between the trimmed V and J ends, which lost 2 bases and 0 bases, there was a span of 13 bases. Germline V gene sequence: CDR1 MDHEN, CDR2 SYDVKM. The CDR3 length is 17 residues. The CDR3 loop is CASSLPAGRTTNEKLFF. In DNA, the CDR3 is TGTGCCAGCAGTTTACCGGCTGGGCGAACAACTAATGAAAAACTGTTTTTT.

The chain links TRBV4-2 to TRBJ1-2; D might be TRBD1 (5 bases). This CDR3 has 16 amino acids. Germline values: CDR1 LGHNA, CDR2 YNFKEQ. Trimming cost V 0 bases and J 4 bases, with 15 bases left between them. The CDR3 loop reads CASSQDRGLGSYGYTF. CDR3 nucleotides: TGTGCCAGCAGCCAAGATAGGGGACTCGGGAGCTATGGCTACACCTTC.

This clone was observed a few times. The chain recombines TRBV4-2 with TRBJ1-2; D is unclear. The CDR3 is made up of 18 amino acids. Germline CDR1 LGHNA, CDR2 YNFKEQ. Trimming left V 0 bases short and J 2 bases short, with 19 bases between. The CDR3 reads CASSQDNVRNSKNYGYTF. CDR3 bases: TGTGCCAGCAGCCAAGATAACGTACGAAATTCTAAAAACTATGGCTACACCTTC.

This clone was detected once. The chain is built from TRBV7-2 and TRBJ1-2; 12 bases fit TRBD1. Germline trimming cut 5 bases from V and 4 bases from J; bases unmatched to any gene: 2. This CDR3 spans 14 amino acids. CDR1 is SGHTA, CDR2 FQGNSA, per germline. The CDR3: CASSPGQGAYGYTF. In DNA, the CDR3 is TGTGCCAGCAGCCCGGGACAGGGGGCCTATGGCTACACCTTC.

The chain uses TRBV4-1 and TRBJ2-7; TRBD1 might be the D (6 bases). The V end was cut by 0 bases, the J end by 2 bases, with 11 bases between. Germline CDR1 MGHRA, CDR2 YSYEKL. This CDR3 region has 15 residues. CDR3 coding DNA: TGCGCCAGCAGCCAAGAGGTGGACAGTACCTACGAGCAGTACTTC. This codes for CASSQEVDSTYEQYF.

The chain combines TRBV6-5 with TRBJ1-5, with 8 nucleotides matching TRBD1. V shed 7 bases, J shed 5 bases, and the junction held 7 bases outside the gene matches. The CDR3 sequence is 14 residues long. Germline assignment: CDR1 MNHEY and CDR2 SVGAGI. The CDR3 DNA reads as TGTGCCAGCAAGGCGACAGGGGCCTATCAGCCCCAGCATTTT. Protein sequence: CASKATGAYQPQHF.

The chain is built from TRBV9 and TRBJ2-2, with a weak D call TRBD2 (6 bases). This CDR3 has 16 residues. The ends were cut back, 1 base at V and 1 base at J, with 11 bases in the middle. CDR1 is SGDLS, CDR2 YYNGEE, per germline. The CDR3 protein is CASSVLGDLNTGELFF. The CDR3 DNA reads TGTGCCAGCAGCGTACTTGGGGACTTGAACACCGGGGAGCTGTTTTTT.

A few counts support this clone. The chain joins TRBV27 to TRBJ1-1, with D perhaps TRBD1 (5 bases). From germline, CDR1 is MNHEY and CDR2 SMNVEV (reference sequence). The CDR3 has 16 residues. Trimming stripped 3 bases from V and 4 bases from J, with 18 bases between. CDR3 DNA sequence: TGTGCCAGCAGTTTCCAACTTCCAGGGTTTGGCACTGAAGCTTTCTTT. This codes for CASSFQLPGFGTEAFF.

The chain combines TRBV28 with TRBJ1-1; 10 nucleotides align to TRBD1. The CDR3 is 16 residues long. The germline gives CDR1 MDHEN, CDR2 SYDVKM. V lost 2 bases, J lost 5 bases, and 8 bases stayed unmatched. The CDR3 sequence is CASSLHLGQGVTEAFF. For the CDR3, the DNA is TGTGCCAGCAGTTTACACCTCGGACAGGGGGTAACTGAAGCTTTCTTT.

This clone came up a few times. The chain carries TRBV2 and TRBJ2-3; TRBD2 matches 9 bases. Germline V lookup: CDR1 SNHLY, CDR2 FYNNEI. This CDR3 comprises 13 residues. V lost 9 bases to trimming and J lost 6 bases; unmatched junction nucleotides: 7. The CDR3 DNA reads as TGTGCCAGGACCGGGACTAGCATCGATACGCAGTATTTT. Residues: CARTGTSIDTQYF. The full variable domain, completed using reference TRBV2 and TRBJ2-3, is EPEVTQTPSHQVTQMGQEVILRCVPISNHLYFYWYRQILGQKVEFLVSFYNNEISEKSEIFDDQFSVERPDGSNFTLKIRSTKLEDSAMYFCARTGTSIDTQYFGPGTRLTVL.

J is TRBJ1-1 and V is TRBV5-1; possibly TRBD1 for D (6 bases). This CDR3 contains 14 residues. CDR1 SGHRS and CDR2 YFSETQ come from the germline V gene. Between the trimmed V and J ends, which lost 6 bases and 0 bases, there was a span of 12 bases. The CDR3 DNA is TGCGCCAGCAAACCGGGACAAATGAACACTGAAGCTTTCTTT. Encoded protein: CASKPGQMNTEAFF.